These 18 T cell receptor beta chains came from one sample sequenced in a study of blood T cell repertoires in COVID-19. Only in-frame clones appear in the TCRdb table, and some are missing; sequencing was by immunoSEQ multiplex PCR. Among tens of thousands of clones, 80% were seen once, and the ten largest hold over 15%. The sample taken for sequencing was peripheral blood. These receptors were taken from a woman aged 80 or older with acute or convalescent COVID-19.

V gene TRBV23-1 combines with J gene TRBJ2-7; TRBD1 might be the D (5 bases). TRBV23-1 is sorted into the ORF group, with uncertain function. The V end lost 0 bases, the J end lost 6 bases, and 12 bases lay between the germline ends. The CDR3 has 14 amino acids. The CDR3 DNA follows: TGCGCCAGCAGTCAATCTTCCGTAAGGGGCGAGCAGTACTTC. This translates into CASSQSSVRGEQYF.

The chain employs TRBV3-1 (or the pseudogene TRBV3-2) and TRBJ2-5, with 7 bases fitting TRBD2. The CDR3 has 14 residues. V gave up 3 bases and J gave up 4 bases; unmatched junction bases: 5. From germline, CDR1 is LGHDT and CDR2 YNNKEL (reference sequence). CDR3 region: CASSQSGGTETQYF. The CDR3 DNA is TGTGCCAGCAGCCAGTCCGGGGGGACAGAGACCCAGTACTTC.

The rearrangement uses TRBV10-3 and TRBJ2-6; 11 bases are shared with TRBD1. This CDR3 region has 17 residues. In germline, CDR1 is ENHRY, CDR2 SYGVKD. Trimming took 3 bases from V and 1 from J; bases not matched to a gene: 2. This chain's CDR3 is CAISEGQGASGANVLTF. For the CDR3, the DNA is TGTGCCATCAGTGAAGGACAGGGGGCTTCTGGGGCCAACGTCCTGACTTTC.

The V gene is TRBV5-4, the J gene TRBJ2-7; 8 bases match TRBD1. In germline, CDR1 is SGHNT, CDR2 YYREEE (reference sequence). Trimming removed 4 bases from V and 1 base from J; junction bases left unmatched: 13. The CDR3 has 17 residues. CDR3: CASSPGQGPTSSYEQYF. The CDR3, as DNA: TGTGCCAGCAGCCCCGGACAGGGACCGACCTCTTCCTACGAGCAGTACTTC.

The chain recombines TRBV29-1 with TRBJ2-7, with 8 bases matching TRBD1. With V trimmed by 6 bases and J by 6 bases, 7 bases remained unmatched. Germline values: CDR1 SQVTM, CDR2 ANQGSEA. The CDR3 sequence is 12 residues long. CDR3 residues: CSVPGTGIEQYF. In nucleotides, the CDR3 is TGCAGCGTCCCCGGGACAGGAATCGAGCAGTACTTC.

This clone was counted a few times. The chain combines TRBV6-5 with TRBJ2-1; D may be TRBD2 (7 bases). CDR1 and CDR2 from the germline V gene are MNHEY and SVGAGI. V dropped 7 bases and J dropped 2 bases, with 15 bases sitting between them. This CDR3 is built from 15 residues. The chain's CDR3 is CASTQRGGAYNEQFF. The CDR3, as DNA: TGTGCCAGCACCCAGAGGGGGGGCGCCTACAATGAGCAGTTCTTC.

The V call is TRBV4-1, the J call TRBJ2-7; D uncertain. V dropped 3 bases and J dropped 2 bases, with 8 bases sitting between them. There are 13 residues in the CDR3. Germline V gene lookup returns CDR1 MGHRA and CDR2 YSYEKL. The CDR3 loop is CASSQTLTYEQYF. In nucleotides, the CDR3 is TGCGCCAGCAGCCAGACACTGACCTACGAGCAGTACTTC.

This chain joins TRBV29-1 and TRBJ2-3, with no clear D. The length of the CDR3 is 14 residues. V gave up 7 bases and J gave up 3 bases, with 17 bases separating them. Germline CDR1 and CDR2: SQVTM and ANQGSEA. The CDR3 DNA is TGCAGCGCCCACCCCCCGACATTGACAGATACGCAGTATTTT. It translates to CSAHPPTLTDTQYF.

V gene TRBV27 combines with J gene TRBJ2-7, with 7 bases fitting TRBD2. Per germline, CDR1 MNHEY and CDR2 SMNVEV (reference sequence). CDR3 size: 13 residues. Trimming removed 4 bases from V and 2 bases from J; junction bases left unmatched: 2. The CDR3 DNA reads TGTGCCAGCAGTTCGGCGGGAGCCTACGAGCAGTACTTC. Residues: CASSSAGAYEQYF.

The table lists this clone with a count of one. The CDR3 loop is CASSLPLAGTDTQYF. The CDR3 coding sequence is TGCGCCAGCAGCTTGCCGCTAGCCGGGACAGATACGCAGTATTTT. This sequence joins TRBV5-1 and TRBJ2-3; D might be TRBD2 (5 bases). The CDR3 covers 15 residues. Germline V gene sequence: CDR1 SGHRS, CDR2 YFSETQ. V lost 1 base, J lost 3 bases, and 12 bases lay in between. The complete variable domain, with remaining parts taken from reference TRBV5-1 and TRBJ2-3, reads KAGVTQTPRYLIKTRGQQVTLSCSPISGHRSVSWYQQTPGQGLQFLFEYFSETQRNKGNFPGRFSGRQFSNSRSEMNVSTLELGDSALYLCASSLPLAGTDTQYFGPGTRLTVL.

The V call is TRBV30, the J call TRBJ2-1; 11 bases are a match to TRBD1. The junction had 6 bases not matched to a gene; V was cut back by 0 bases and J by 5 bases. The germline V gene has CDR1 GTSNPN and CDR2 SVGIG (reference sequence). This CDR3 is built from 16 residues. The CDR3 bases are TGTGCCTGGAGTGTAATGGGACAGGGGGTTAACAATGAGCAGTTCTTC. It is translated as CAWSVMGQGVNNEQFF.

The V call is TRBV5-1, the J call TRBJ2-3; possibly TRBD2 for D (6 bases). The CDR3 runs to 15 residues. Trimming removed 3 bases from V and 1 base from J, with 12 bases in between. Germline CDR1 reads SGHRS; CDR2 reads YFSETQ. The CDR3 loop reads CASSWDLGGTDTQYF. The CDR3 region has the DNA TGCGCCAGCAGCTGGGACTTGGGGGGCACAGATACGCAGTATTTT.

V and J are TRBV2 and TRBJ1-4; 10 bases match TRBD1. V was pared by 4 bases and J by 5 bases, with 4 bases of the junction left unmatched. This CDR3 has 15 amino acids. From germline, CDR1 is SNHLY and CDR2 FYNNEI. This CDR3 reads CASSGGGQGNEKLFF. The CDR3 DNA is TGTGCCAGCAGTGGTGGGGGACAGGGGAATGAAAAACTGTTTTTT.

The CDR3, as DNA: TGTGCCAGCAGTTCGACAGGACTAGCGGGAGTCACCGGGGAGCTGTTTTTT. Translating gives CASSSTGLAGVTGELFF. The chain joins TRBV27 to TRBJ2-2, with 13 positions matching TRBD2. Germline loops: CDR1 MNHEY, CDR2 SMNVEV (reference sequence). The CDR3 has 17 amino acids. V trimming: 4 bases; J trimming: 4 bases; junction bases outside the gene matches: 6.

This clone occurred a few times. The J gene is TRBJ2-7, the V gene TRBV5-4; 7 bases are a match to TRBD1. Looked up from germline, CDR1 is SGHNT and CDR2 is YYREEE (reference sequence). The trim removed 4 bases at V and 3 bases at J, leaving 10 bases unmatched. The CDR3 is 15 amino acids. The CDR3 is CASSVTGATVYEQYF. In DNA form, the CDR3 reads TGTGCCAGCAGCGTAACAGGGGCGACAGTCTACGAGCAGTACTTC.

The rearrangement joins TRBV5-6 to TRBJ2-6; 11 bases line up with TRBD1. CDR3 length: 17 amino acids. The V and J ends lost 2 bases and 2 bases, in that order; junction bases with no gene match: 3. Germline CDR1 and CDR2: SGHDT and YYEEEE. CDR3 sequence: CASSFRTGGPGANVLTF. The CDR3 DNA sequence: TGTGCCAGCAGCTTCCGGACAGGGGGCCCTGGGGCCAACGTCCTGACTTTC.

The table lists this clone with a count of one. The V and J genes are TRBV11-2 and TRBJ1-1; no clear D gene. CDR1 is SGHAT, CDR2 FQNNGV, per germline. Trimming took off 1 base at V and 0 bases at J, with 12 bases between the two ends. This CDR3 is 16 amino acids long. The CDR3 region has the DNA TGTGCCAGCAGCTTAGGCCCTGGGCCTATGAACACTGAAGCTTTCTTT. Protein product: CASSLGPGPMNTEAFF. The full variable domain, rest sourced from reference TRBV11-2 and TRBJ1-1, is EAGVAQSPRYKIIEKRQSVAFWCNPISGHATLYWYQQILGQGPKLLIQFQNNGVVDDSQLPKDRFSAERLKGVDSTLKIQPAKLEDSAVYLCASSLGPGPMNTEAFFGQGTRLTVV.

A single count supports this clone. The chain is built from TRBV19 and TRBJ1-3; D possibly corresponds to TRBD1 (6 bases). Germline CDR1 reads LNHDA; CDR2 reads SQIVND (reference sequence). V was trimmed by 6 bases and J by 0 bases, leaving 9 bases between them. The CDR3 loop spans 14 amino acids. The CDR3 DNA reads TGTGCCAGTAGCTACAGGGTCTCTGGAAACACCATATATTTT. Its protein is CASSYRVSGNTIYF.